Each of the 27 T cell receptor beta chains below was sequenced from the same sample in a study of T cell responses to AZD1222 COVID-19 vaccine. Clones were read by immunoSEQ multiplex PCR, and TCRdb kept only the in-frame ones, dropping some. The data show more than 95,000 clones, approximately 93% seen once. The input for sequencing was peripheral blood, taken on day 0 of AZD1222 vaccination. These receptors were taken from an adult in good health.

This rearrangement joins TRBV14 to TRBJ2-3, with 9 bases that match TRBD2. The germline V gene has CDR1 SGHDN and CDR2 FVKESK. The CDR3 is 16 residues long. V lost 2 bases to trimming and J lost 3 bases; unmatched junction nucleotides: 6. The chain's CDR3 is CASSQLSGSGTDTQYF. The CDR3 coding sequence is TGTGCCAGCAGCCAACTTAGCGGGAGTGGAACAGATACGCAGTATTTT.

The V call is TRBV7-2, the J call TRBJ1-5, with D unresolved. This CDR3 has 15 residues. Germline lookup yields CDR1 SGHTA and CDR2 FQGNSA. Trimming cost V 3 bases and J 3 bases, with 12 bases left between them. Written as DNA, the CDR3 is TGTGCCAGCAGCTTCTCGGGGAAAGTCAATCAGCCCCAGCATTTT. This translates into CASSFSGKVNQPQHF. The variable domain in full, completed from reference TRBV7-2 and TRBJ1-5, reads GAGVSQSPSNKVTEKGKDVELRCDPISGHTALYWYRQSLGQGLEFLIYFQGNSAPDKSGLPSDRFSAERTGGSVSTLTIQRTQQEDSAVYLCASSFSGKVNQPQHFGDGTRLSIL.

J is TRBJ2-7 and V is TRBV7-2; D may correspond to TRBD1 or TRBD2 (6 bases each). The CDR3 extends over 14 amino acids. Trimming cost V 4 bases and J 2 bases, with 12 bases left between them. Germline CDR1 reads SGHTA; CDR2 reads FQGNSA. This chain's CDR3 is CASSSGGGPYEQYF. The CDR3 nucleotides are TGTGCCAGCAGCTCCGGAGGGGGACCCTACGAGCAGTACTTC.

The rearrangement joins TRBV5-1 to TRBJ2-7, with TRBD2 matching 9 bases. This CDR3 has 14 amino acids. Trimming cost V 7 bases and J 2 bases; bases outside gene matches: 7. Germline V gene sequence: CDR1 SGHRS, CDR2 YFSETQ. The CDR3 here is CASVETSGAYEQYF. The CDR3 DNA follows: TGCGCCAGCGTCGAGACTAGCGGAGCCTACGAGCAGTACTTC.

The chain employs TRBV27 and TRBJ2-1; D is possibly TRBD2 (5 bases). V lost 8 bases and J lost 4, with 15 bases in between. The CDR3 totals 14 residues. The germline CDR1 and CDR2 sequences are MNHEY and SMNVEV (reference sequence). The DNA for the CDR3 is TGTGCCAGCGGGCTCGGAGGAATTTACAATGAGCAGTTCTTC. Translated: CASGLGGIYNEQFF.

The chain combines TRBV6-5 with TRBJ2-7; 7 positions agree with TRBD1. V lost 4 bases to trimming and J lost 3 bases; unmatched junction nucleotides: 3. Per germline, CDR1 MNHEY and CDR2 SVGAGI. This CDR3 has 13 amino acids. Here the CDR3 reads CASSLGQIYEQYF. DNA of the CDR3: TGTGCCAGCAGTTTGGGACAGATCTACGAGCAGTACTTC.

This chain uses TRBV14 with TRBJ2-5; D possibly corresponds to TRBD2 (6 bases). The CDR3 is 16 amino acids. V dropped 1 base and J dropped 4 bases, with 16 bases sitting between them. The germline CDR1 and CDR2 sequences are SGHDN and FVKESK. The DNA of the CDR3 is TGTGCCAGCAGCCAAGCTTTAACTAGCACGGGAGAGACCCAGTACTTC. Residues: CASSQALTSTGETQYF.

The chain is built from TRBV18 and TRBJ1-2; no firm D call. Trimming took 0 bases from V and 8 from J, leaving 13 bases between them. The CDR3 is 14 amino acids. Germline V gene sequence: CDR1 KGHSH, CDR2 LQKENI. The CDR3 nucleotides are TGTGCCAGCTCACCACCGGAGGAACGTCTCGGCTACACCTTC. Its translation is CASSPPEERLGYTF.

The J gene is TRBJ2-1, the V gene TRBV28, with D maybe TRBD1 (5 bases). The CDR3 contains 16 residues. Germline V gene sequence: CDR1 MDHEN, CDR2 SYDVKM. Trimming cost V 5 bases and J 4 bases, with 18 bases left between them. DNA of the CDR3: TGTGCCAGCAGTAACGCGAAAGACGGACAATACAATGAGCAGTTCTTC. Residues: CASSNAKDGQYNEQFF.

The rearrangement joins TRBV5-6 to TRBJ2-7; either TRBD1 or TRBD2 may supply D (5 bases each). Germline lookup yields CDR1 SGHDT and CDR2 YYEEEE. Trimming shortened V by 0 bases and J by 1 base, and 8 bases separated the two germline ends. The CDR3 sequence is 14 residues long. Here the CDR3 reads CASSLGRESYEQYF. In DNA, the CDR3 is TGTGCCAGCAGCTTGGGCAGGGAGTCCTACGAGCAGTACTTC.

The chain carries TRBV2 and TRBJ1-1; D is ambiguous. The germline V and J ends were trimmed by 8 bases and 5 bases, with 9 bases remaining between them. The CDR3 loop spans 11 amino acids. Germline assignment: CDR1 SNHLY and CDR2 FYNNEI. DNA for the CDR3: TGTGCCAGCTACGGCGGGACTGAAGCTTTCTTT. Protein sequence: CASYGGTEAFF.

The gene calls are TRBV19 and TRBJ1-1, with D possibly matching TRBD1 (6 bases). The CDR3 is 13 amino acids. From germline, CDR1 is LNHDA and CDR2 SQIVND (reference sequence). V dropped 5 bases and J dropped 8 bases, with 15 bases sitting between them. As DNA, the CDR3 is TGTGCCAGTAGTGCGGCGGGGGCTGGAGAAGCTTTCTTT. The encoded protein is CASSAAGAGEAFF.

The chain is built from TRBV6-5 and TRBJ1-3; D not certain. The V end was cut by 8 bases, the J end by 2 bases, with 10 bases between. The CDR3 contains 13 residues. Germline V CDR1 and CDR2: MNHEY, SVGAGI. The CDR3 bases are TGTGCCAGCCGGTCCGGGCCTGGAAACACCATATATTTT. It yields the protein CASRSGPGNTIYF.

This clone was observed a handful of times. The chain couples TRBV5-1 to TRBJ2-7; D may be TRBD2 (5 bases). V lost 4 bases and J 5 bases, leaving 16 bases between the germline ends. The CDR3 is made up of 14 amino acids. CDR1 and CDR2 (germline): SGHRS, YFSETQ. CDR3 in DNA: TGCGCCAGCAGCCCGGGCGGTAGCGAAAACGAGCAGTACTTC. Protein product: CASSPGGSENEQYF.

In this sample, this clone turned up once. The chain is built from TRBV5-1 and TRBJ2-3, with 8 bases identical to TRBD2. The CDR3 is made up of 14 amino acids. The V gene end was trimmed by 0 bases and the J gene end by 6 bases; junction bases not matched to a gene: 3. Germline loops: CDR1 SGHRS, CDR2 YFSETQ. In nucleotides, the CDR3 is TGCGCCAGCAGCTTGGAACGGGAGGGTGATACGCAGTATTTT. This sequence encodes CASSLEREGDTQYF.

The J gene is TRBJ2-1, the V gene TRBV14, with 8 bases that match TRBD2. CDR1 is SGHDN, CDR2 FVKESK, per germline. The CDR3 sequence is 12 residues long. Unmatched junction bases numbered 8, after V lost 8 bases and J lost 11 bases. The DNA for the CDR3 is TGTGCCAGCGACCAAACTAGCGGAAAGCAGTTCTTC. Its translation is CASDQTSGKQFF.

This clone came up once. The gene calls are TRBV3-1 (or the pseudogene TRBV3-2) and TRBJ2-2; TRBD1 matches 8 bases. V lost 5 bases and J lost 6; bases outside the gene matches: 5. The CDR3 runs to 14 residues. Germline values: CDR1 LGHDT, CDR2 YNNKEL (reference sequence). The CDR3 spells CASSVAGGPGELFF. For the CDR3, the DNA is TGTGCCAGCAGCGTCGCAGGGGGCCCCGGGGAGCTGTTTTTT.

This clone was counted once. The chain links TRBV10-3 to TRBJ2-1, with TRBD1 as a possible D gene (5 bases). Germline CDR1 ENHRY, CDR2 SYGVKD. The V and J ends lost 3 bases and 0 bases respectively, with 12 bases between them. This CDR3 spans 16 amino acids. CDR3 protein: CAISEVGPSSYNEQFF. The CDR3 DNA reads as TGTGCCATCAGTGAAGTGGGGCCAAGCTCCTACAATGAGCAGTTCTTC.

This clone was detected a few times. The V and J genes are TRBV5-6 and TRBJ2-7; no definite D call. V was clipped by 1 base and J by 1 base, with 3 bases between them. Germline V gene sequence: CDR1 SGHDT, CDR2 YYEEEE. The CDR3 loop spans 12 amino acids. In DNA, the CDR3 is TGTGCCAGCAGCTTGATTTCCTACGAGCAGTACTTC. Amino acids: CASSLISYEQYF.

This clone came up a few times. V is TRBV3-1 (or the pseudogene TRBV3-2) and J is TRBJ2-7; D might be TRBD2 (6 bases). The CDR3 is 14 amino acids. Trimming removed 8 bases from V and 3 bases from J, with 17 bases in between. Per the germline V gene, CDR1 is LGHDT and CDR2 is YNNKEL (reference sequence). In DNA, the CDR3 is TGTGCCAGCGATAGCGGATCAGTACACTACGAGCAGTACTTC. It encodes CASDSGSVHYEQYF.

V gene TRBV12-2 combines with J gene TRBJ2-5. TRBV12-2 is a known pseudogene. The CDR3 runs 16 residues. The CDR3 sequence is CASRLADGSSQETQYF. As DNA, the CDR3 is TGTGCAAGTCGCTTAGCGGACGGATCAAGTCAAGAGACCCAGTACTTC.

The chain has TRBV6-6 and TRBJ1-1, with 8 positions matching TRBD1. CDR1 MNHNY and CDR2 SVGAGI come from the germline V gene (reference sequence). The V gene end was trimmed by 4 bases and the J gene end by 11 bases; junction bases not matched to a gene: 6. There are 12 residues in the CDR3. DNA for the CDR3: TGTGCCAGCAGTTTCGGACAGGGTGGCGCTTTCTTT. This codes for CASSFGQGGAFF.

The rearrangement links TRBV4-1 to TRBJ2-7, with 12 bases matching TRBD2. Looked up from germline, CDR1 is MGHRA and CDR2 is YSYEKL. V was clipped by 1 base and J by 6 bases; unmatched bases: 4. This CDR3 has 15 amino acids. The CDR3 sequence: CASSQGLAGVFEQYF. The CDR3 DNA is TGCGCCAGCAGCCAAGGACTAGCGGGAGTTTTCGAGCAGTACTTC.

In nucleotides, the CDR3 is TGTGCCAGCAGTTACCCCTCCCGGAGCGGAACCGGCACAGATACGCAGTATTTT. Its protein is CASSYPSRSGTGTDTQYF. V and J are TRBV6-2 or TRBV6-3 and TRBJ2-3, with D possibly TRBD2 on 5 matching bases. There are 18 residues in the CDR3. Germline V lookup: CDR1 MNHEY, CDR2 SVGEGT. With 2 bases removed from V and 1 base from J, the gap between germline ends came to 19 bases.

The CDR3 is CASRETSGSYNEQFF. The CDR3 DNA reads as TGTGCCAGTAGAGAGACTAGCGGAAGCTACAATGAGCAGTTCTTC. The gene calls are TRBV19 and TRBJ2-1; 9 bases are a match to TRBD2. The CDR3 sequence is 15 residues long. Germline V gives CDR1 LNHDA, CDR2 SQIVND (reference sequence). Trimming took 6 bases from V and 3 from J; bases not matched to a gene: 6.

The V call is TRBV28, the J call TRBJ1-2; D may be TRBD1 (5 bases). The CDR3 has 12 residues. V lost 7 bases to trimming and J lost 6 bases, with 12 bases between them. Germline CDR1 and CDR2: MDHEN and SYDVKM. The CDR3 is CASKGPVDGYTF. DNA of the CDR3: TGTGCCAGCAAGGGACCTGTAGATGGCTACACCTTC.

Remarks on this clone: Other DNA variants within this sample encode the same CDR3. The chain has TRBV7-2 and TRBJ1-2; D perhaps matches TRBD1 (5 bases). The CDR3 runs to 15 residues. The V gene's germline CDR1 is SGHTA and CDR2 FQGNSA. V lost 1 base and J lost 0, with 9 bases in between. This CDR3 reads CASSLGGSSNYGYTF. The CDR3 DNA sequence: TGTGCCAGCAGCTTAGGGGGCAGTTCTAACTATGGCTACACCTTC.